Detailed here is one T cell receptor (beta chain). The sample is drawn from a study of CD8 T cells in Susac syndrome. CDR3 length equals 14 residues. Germline V gene sequence: CDR1 SGHAT, CDR2 FQNNGV. V gave up 5 bases and J gave up 7 bases, with 18 bases separating them. Reverse transcription of roughly 0.5 to 1 ug RNA was performed with random hexamers. An immunoSEQ multiplex PCR generated amplified TCR beta CDR3 products spanning 54 Vbeta and 13 Jbeta. TCRdb reanalysed the immunoSEQ multiplex PCR reads using MiXCR and keeps one entry per CDR3 protein. The sample lists approximately 210,000 distinct CDR3 sequences; 85% to 95% were seen once.

The clonotype comes from a human donor with Susac syndrome. The source material was CD4+ T cells from PBMCs. The V call is TRBV11-2, the J call TRBJ2-7; unclear D gene. For the CDR3, the DNA is TGTGCCAGCAGCCTCCGGGCCCGACTTGTGGAGCAGTACTTC. Protein: CASSLRARLVEQYF.